The rows below give T cell receptor beta chains drawn from one sample of a study of radiation and T cells in renal cell carcinoma. The method was immunoSEQ multiplex PCR; TCRdb's version includes in-frame clones alone and lacks a portion of them. The repertoire holds 140,000 to 150,000 clones, with 88% as singletons. The sequencing used blood, collected from a patient whose treatment included radiotherapy and nephrectomy. Source of these receptors: a woman aged 70-85 years with renal cell carcinoma. CDR3s include the opening cysteine and the closing phenylalanine or tryptophan. The D gene is left open where the match is weak. Not every row has a clone size; where given, it reads once, few, many or a size class.

V gene	D gene	J gene	clone size	CDR3 DNA	CDR3 protein
TRBV27	TRBD1	TRBJ1-5	.	TGTGCCAGCAGTCGACAGGGTCACCAGCCCCAGCATTTT	CASSRQGHQPQHF
TRBV29-1	.	TRBJ1-5	few	TGCAGCGTGGGACATAGTAACAATCAGCCCCAGCATTTT	CSVGHSNNQPQHF
TRBV28	.	TRBJ1-5	.	TGTGCCAGCAGCTACGGAGGTCAGCCCCAGCATTTT	CASSYGGQPQHF
TRBV19	.	TRBJ2-7	.	TGTGCCAGTAGTATCCAGATAAGCTCCTACGAGCAGTACTTC	CASSIQISSYEQYF
TRBV6-6	TRBD1	TRBJ2-4	.	TGTGCCAGCAGTTACTTGGGGACAGCCCAAGACATTCAGTACTTC	CASSYLGTAQDIQYF
TRBV7-8	TRBD1	TRBJ2-3	.	TGTGCCAGCAGCTTACCCGGGACAGGGGGTACGCAGTATTTT	CASSLPGTGGTQYF
TRBV5-1	.	TRBJ2-2	once	TGCGCCAGCAGCTTGGCCTCTCGGGGGATCCAGAACACCGGGGAGCTGTTTTTT	CASSLASRGIQNTGELFF
TRBV18	TRBD1	TRBJ2-5	.	TGTGCCAGCTCGCGACAGGGTCCTCGTTCATCAGAGACCCAGTACTTC	CASSRQGPRSSETQYF
TRBV5-1	.	TRBJ2-5	.	TGCGCCAGCAGCTTGGGGGTAGGCAGTTTCCAAGAGACCCAGTACTTC	CASSLGVGSFQETQYF
TRBV19	.	TRBJ1-5	.	TGTGCCAGTAGTTCACAGAAGGGACAGCCCCAGCATTTT	CASSSQKGQPQHF
TRBV18	.	TRBJ1-1	.	TGTGCCAGCTCGTCAGGGACGAACACTGAAGCTTTCTTT	CASSSGTNTEAFF
TRBV27	TRBD2	TRBJ2-7	once	TGTGCCAGCAGTTTCACTATCCCGGGACTAGCATCCTACGAGCAGTACTTC	CASSFTIPGLASYEQYF
TRBV7-9	.	TRBJ1-5	.	TGTGCCAGCAGCTTAGGTGGGTCTAAGGGCAATCAGCCCCAGCATTTT	CASSLGGSKGNQPQHF
TRBV11-3	.	TRBJ2-5	.	TGTGCCAGCAGTCCCGACTGGGAGACCCAGTACTTC	CASSPDWETQYF
TRBV23-1	.	TRBJ2-1	.	TGCGCCAGCAGTTACAGGGTGGGGTGTAGCAATGAGCAGTTCTTC	CASSYRVGCSNEQFF
TRBV11-3	.	TRBJ1-3	.	TGTGCCAGCAGCCTACGGGAAAACACCATATATTTT	CASSLRENTIYF
TRBV4-3	.	TRBJ1-1	few	TGCGCCAGCAGCCAAGATTCAATGGCGAACACTGAAGCTTTCTTT	CASSQDSMANTEAFF
TRBV15	.	TRBJ1-2	.	TGTGCCACCAGCAGAGAACTCTATGGCTACACCTTC	CATSRELYGYTF
TRBV7-2	.	TRBJ1-5	.	TGTGCCAGCAGCTTAGACTATAGCAATCAGCCCCAGCATTTT	CASSLDYSNQPQHF
TRBV11-3	.	TRBJ2-2	.	TGTGCCAGCAGCTTATCCGTTACCGGGGAGCTGTTTTTT	CASSLSVTGELFF
TRBV5-5	TRBD1	TRBJ1-2	once	TGTGCCAGCAGCTTGGCGGACAGGTTGGGCTACACCTTC	CASSLADRLGYTF
TRBV7-6	.	TRBJ1-2	.	TGTGCCAGCAGCTCACAGACAGGCCCTTCCTATGGCTACACCTTC	CASSSQTGPSYGYTF
TRBV7-2	.	TRBJ2-2	once	TGTGCCAGCAGCTTAGGGAGGAACACCGGGGAGCTGTTTTTT	CASSLGRNTGELFF